This T cell receptor beta chain was found in a study of shared clonotypes between healthy human individuals (dated by TCRdb to about 2020). With regard to the full study: Two women and a few men aged 18 to 49 years were included in the cohort. Between about 0.94 and 8.9 billion PBMCs per donor were obtained by leukapheresis. Libraries were prepared and TCR repertoires were sequenced by different laboratories using diverse techniques, in order to increase sequencing depth and limit assay-specific biases. To estimate repertoire size and how much clonotype sharing occurs between individuals, the study deeply sequenced the blood TCR repertoires of roughly 5 healthy adults. For each donor, three plates each were used for CD4 naive and CD4 memory, two plates were used for CD8 naive, and one plate was used for CD8 memory. Overall study results and their limits: Based on pairwise subsampling, the degree of clonotype sharing among donors was expected to be affected by sequencing depth. Sampling was restricted to blood, and TCR repertoires in tissues likely differ from the TCR repertoires found in blood. Sharing across a few donors was observed for approximately 5% of naive CD4, less than 4% of naive CD8, 2.3% of memory CD4, and 0.4% of memory CD8 clonotypes. Naive subsets generally had larger estimated clonotype richness than memory subsets did. Because the study included only a small number of donors, the genetic and exposure-history diversity represented was limited. Rarefaction of sorted-subset datasets indicated incomplete sequencing despite the large sequencing depth. Compared with non-shared clonotypes, clonotypes shared by all four sorted-subset donors had higher generation probabilities.

Regarding this clone: Its antigen target is currently unknown. Base qualities are missing; no much larger clone stands one base away.

Donors were healthy HIV-negative adults with no recently reported acute infections or vaccinations. Every donor was a Caucasian adult living in Nashville, Tennessee, USA. Magnetic negative selection was used to enrich CD4+ T cells, after which naive cells were positively selected on CD45RA and the negative fraction became the memory subset. After blood collection by leukapheresis, PBMCs were isolated using Ficoll-Histopaque density gradient centrifugation and then cryopreserved in the vapor phase of liquid nitrogen. Analytical flow cytometry was used to check the purity and quantity of every magnetically sorted T cell population. From each sorted fraction, genomic DNA was isolated and quantified by UV absorbance on a Nanodrop 2000c. Sequences ENHRY (CDR1) and SYGVKD (CDR2) are obtained from the germline V gene. The CDR3 goes from the cysteine to the phenylalanine over 15 residues. The entry retains the CDR3 DNA only, 45 bases that are in frame from base 1. The junction shows trimming of 4 bases on V and 4 bases on J, and the gene matches do not reach 3 bases of it.

Using the deep immunoSEQ assay, multiplex PCR amplified TCR CDR3 regions from genomic DNA. For each cell subset, the extracted genomic DNA was distributed evenly across all wells of several immunoSEQ 96-well plates, and each plate served as one replicate. Each replicate PCR for sorted subsets received 150 to 250 ng genomic DNA, equal to roughly 33,000 T cell genomes. Purified libraries were measured with a Qubit 3.0 fluorometer, size-checked on a Bioanalyzer 2100, and measured again with the KAPA Library Quantification kit. A separate single-read 150-cycle Illumina NextSeq 550 flow cell was used to sequence each immunoSEQ 96-well plate. In the source study's methods: Because the immunoSEQ output included only junctional sequences and no quality scores, the filtering could not be the same as the filtering used for full-length reads. Sequences were annotated with PyIR, a Python wrapper for IgBLAST v1.9, and V/J genes and CDR3 were assigned using IMGT germline references. Any read was removed if the V/J assignment was weak (E-value above 1e-6), the CDR3 was missing, or the read contained stop codons, out-of-frame junctions, or ambiguous translated residues. A V3J clonotype was defined by an identical inferred V gene, J gene, and CDR3 amino acid sequence. Percentage overlap between repertoires was computed as shared unique clonotypes divided by the size of the smaller repertoire. Three approaches were used to assess repertoire richness: RTK rarefaction, the Chao1 estimator, and Recon v2.1 estimates of unobserved clonotypes. Generation probabilities for all TCRbeta clonotypes obtained by the gDNA method from a few donors were computed using OLGA. This immuneACCESS table, as held by TCRdb, lists in-frame sequences with V and J called but not all clones. Of the missing ones, under half trace to an unresolved V gene in checked studies; the others have no known cause. D and trimming were read from the DNA, whereas the V and J calls and clone size are those reported in that table. The sample table holds more than 2,000,000 clones, of which more than 90% were seen once. The ten largest clones take up around 0.14% of the sample.

Input material: naive CD4+ T cells sorted from blood. The sample's cell subset or site, from its label and the paper: CD45RA+ positively selected. This chain joins TRBV10-3 to TRBJ2-1; 11 nucleotides in the junction match TRBD1. The source is a man younger than 30 in good health. The DNA is TGTGCCATCAGTGCTGGGACAGGGGGGTACAATGAGCAGTTCTTC. Its protein is CAISAGTGGYNEQFF.